The TCR beta chain under discussion was sequenced for a study of shared clonotypes between healthy human individuals. Positive CCR7 selection of CD45RO-negative cells yielded the naive CD8 cells, and terminally differentiated effector memory CD45RA+ cells were excluded. Study findings and constraints: Lower generation probabilities were found for non-shared clonotypes than for those shared by all four donors.

Several immunoSEQ plates received, in even portions, the genomic DNA of each subset. Data came from immunoSEQ multiplex PCR; TCRdb stores just in-frame clones and leaves some out. The table records roughly 2.1 million clones, roughly 91% of them present only once. As to this clone: Its antigen is currently unknown.

The CDR3 spans 16 residues. After removal of 1 base from V and 0 bases from J, the junction contained 6 bases not matched to a gene. Germline CDR1 is LGHNA and CDR2 is YNFKEQ. This TCR was sampled from a man in his late teens or twenties in good health. Some clones in this sample may be carry-over from other donors' samples. Sequencing used naive CD8+ T cells from PBMCs. J is TRBJ2-7 and V is TRBV4-2; 7 bases align to TRBD2. The CDR3 here is CASSQAKRESSYEQYF. The CDR3 DNA is TGTGCCAGCAGCCAAGCCAAGCGGGAAAGCTCCTACGAGCAGTACTTC.